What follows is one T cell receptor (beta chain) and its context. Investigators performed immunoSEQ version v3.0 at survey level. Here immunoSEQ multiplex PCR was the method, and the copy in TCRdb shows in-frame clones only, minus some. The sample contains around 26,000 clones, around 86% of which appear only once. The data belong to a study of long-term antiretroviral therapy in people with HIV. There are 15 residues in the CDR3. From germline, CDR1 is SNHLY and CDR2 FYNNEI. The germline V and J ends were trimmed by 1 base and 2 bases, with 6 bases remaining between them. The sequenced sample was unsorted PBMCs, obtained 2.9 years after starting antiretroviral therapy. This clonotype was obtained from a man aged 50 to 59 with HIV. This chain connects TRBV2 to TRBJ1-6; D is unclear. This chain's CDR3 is CASSEGRTYNSPLHF. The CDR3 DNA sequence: TGTGCCAGCAGTGAAGGCAGGACCTATAATTCACCCCTCCACTTT. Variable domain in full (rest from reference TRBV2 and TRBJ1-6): EPEVTQTPSHQVTQMGQEVILRCVPISNHLYFYWYRQILGQKVEFLVSFYNNEISEKSEIFDDQFSVERPDGSNFTLKIRSTKLEDSAMYFCASSEGRTYNSPLHFGNGTRLTVT.